Following are 5 T cell receptor beta chains from one sample sequenced in a study of blood T cell repertoires in COVID-19. The table came from immunoSEQ multiplex PCR; TCRdb's copy has only in-frame clones and leaves some out. The table shows about 150,000 clones, with nearly 80% occurring only once. The sequenced material came from peripheral blood. The receptors shown here come from a man older than 75 with acute or convalescent COVID-19.

V is TRBV6-5 and J is TRBJ1-4; 8 bases are shared with TRBD1. Unmatched junction bases numbered 10, after V lost 2 bases and J lost 8 bases. Germline assignment: CDR1 MNHEY and CDR2 SVGAGI. CDR3 length: 16 residues. The CDR3 spells CASSYRIQGADEKLFF. The CDR3 region has the DNA TGTGCCAGCAGTTACCGGATCCAGGGGGCCGACGAAAAACTGTTTTTT.

This clone appeared once. In nucleotides, the CDR3 is TGTGCCAGCAGCGGGGACAGGGGTAAGGGGCCCAACTATGGCTACACCTTC. Protein: CASSGDRGKGPNYGYTF. The chain employs TRBV7-2 and TRBJ1-2, with 10 nucleotides matching TRBD1. The V and J ends lost 5 bases and 2 bases, in that order; junction bases with no gene match: 11. The CDR3 has 17 amino acids. The germline gives CDR1 SGHTA, CDR2 FQGNSA. The variable domain in full, with the rest retrieved from reference TRBV7-2 and TRBJ1-2, is GAGVSQSPSNKVTEKGKDVELRCDPISGHTALYWYRQSLGQGLEFLIYFQGNSAPDKSGLPSDRFSAERTGGSVSTLTIQRTQQEDSAVYLCASSGDRGKGPNYGYTFGSGTRLTVV.

The V gene is TRBV6-5, the J gene TRBJ2-5; no reliable D call. With 8 bases removed from V and 7 bases from J, the gap between germline ends came to 11 bases. The CDR3 covers 11 residues. Germline V gene data show CDR1 as MNHEY and CDR2 as SVGAGI. The CDR3 protein is CASRSVGTQYF. The DNA for the CDR3 is TGTGCCAGCCGGAGCGTGGGGACCCAGTACTTC.

This clone was observed at least ten times. The chain couples TRBV11-2 to TRBJ2-7; D uncertain. V dropped 0 bases and J dropped 5 bases, with 8 bases sitting between them. This CDR3 contains 13 residues. Germline values: CDR1 SGHAT, CDR2 FQNNGV. CDR3 sequence: CASSLDGPNEQYF. As DNA, the CDR3 is TGTGCCAGCAGCTTAGATGGCCCCAACGAGCAGTACTTC.

This chain links TRBV11-3 with TRBJ1-4; weak D call: TRBD1 (6 bases). The CDR3 runs to 16 residues. Looked up from germline, CDR1 is SGHNT and CDR2 is YENEEA. Trimming shortened V by 7 bases and J by 8 bases, and 23 bases separated the two germline ends. The DNA of the CDR3 is TGTGCCAGCAACCTTGGCGGGCGGGGGGCAGGAGAAAAACTGTTTTTT. Its translation is CASNLGGRGAGEKLFF.